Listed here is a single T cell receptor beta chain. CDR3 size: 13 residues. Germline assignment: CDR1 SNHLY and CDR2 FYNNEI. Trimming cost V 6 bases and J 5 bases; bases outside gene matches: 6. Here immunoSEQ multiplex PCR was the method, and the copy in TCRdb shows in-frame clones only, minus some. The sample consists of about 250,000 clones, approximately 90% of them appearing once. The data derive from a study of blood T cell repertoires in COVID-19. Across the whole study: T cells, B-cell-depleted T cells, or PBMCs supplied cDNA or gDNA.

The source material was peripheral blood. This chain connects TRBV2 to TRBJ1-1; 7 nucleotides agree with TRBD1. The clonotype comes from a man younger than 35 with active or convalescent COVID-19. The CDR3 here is CASRGTVRTEAFF. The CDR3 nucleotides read TGTGCCAGCAGGGGGACAGTGAGGACTGAAGCTTTCTTT.